Listed here are 22 T cell receptor beta chains from one sample, sequenced in a study of identical twins. TCRdb called the 5' RACE reads again in MiXCR, with one record for every CDR3 protein. The data contain some 190,000 distinct CDR3 sequences, roughly 15% of them singletons. The sample was also linked to a second study, of T cells expressing NK-cell markers.

Sequencing used CD8+ T cells sorted from blood. These TCRs come from a woman between 18 and 29 years old in good health.

The table lists this clonotype with a few counts. This chain joins TRBV11-2 and TRBJ2-5; tentatively, D is TRBD1 (7 bases). The CDR3 is 15 amino acids. V shed 0 bases and J shed 5 bases, with 13 bases lying between them. The germline CDR1 and CDR2 sequences are SGHAT and FQNNGV. The CDR3 protein is CASSLDQGGLETQYF. CDR3 DNA sequence: TGTGCCAGCAGCTTAGACCAGGGGGGTTTGGAGACCCAGTACTTC.

The V call is TRBV6-1, the J call TRBJ2-1; 13 bases agree with TRBD2. Germline V CDR1 and CDR2: MNHNS, SASEGT. CDR3 size: 17 residues. Trimming at V came to 5 bases and at J to 3 bases, leaving 7 bases not matched to a gene. CDR3 sequence (DNA): TGTGCCAGCAGTCCTAAGACTAGCGGGAGGCTCTACAATGAGCAGTTCTTC. Residues: CASSPKTSGRLYNEQFF.

CDR3 nucleotide sequence: TGTGCCATCAGTGAGTCGACTAGCGGGGGGGCATCGCAGTATTTT. Translated, it gives CAISESTSGGASQYF. The chain links TRBV10-3 to TRBJ2-3; 14 bases map to TRBD2. The germline CDR1 and CDR2 sequences are ENHRY and SYGVKD. V dropped 0 bases and J dropped 10; count of bases not matched to a gene: 3. This CDR3 contains 15 residues.

The CDR3 DNA follows: TGCAGCGTTGAAGATAGAAAGGGGGTCGAGGAGACCCAGTACTTC. Translation: CSVEDRKGVEETQYF. The rearrangement joins TRBV29-1 to TRBJ2-5, with D possibly being TRBD1 (6 bases). This CDR3 has 15 amino acids. V shed 0 bases and J shed 5 bases, with 16 bases lying between them. Germline V gives CDR1 SQVTM, CDR2 ANQGSEA.

This chain uses TRBV19 with TRBJ2-2, with D uncertain. V was pared by 5 bases and J by 5 bases, with 6 bases between. Germline V gene sequence: CDR1 LNHDA, CDR2 SQIVND (reference sequence). The CDR3 totals 12 residues. The CDR3 loop is CASSGVTGELFF. CDR3 bases: TGTGCCAGTAGTGGGGTTACCGGGGAGCTGTTTTTT.

The rearrangement links TRBV27 to TRBJ2-1; 7 bases are shared with TRBD2. The CDR3 length is 17 residues. Germline-derived CDR1 and CDR2 are MNHEY and SMNVEV (reference sequence). Trimming cost V 4 bases and J 4 bases; bases outside gene matches: 13. The chain's CDR3 is CASSWTEGRAGYNEQFF. The CDR3 coding sequence is TGTGCCAGCAGTTGGACGGAGGGGAGGGCCGGATACAATGAGCAGTTCTTC.

This clonotype was counted a few times. The chain recombines TRBV15 with TRBJ1-6; no firm D call. In germline, CDR1 is LNHNV, CDR2 YYDKDF (reference sequence). V lost 5 bases to trimming and J lost 0 bases, with 8 bases between them. CDR3 size: 15 residues. The CDR3 DNA sequence: TGTGCCACCAGCGGTACGCGCTCCTATAATTCACCCCTCCACTTT. As protein: CATSGTRSYNSPLHF.

V and J are TRBV6-1 and TRBJ2-2; TRBD2 aligns across 7 bases. V lost 7 bases and J lost 1; bases outside the gene matches: 3. The CDR3 is made up of 14 amino acids. In germline, CDR1 is MNHNS, CDR2 SASEGT. CDR3: CASTGRMNTGELFF. CDR3 coding DNA: TGTGCCAGCACCGGGAGGATGAACACCGGGGAGCTGTTTTTT.

This rearrangement joins TRBV10-2 to TRBJ1-2; D is perhaps TRBD1 (5 bases). This CDR3 has 15 amino acids. Between the trimmed V and J ends, which lost 0 bases and 4 bases, there was a span of 12 bases. Germline V lookup: CDR1 WSHSY, CDR2 SAAADI. CDR3 bases: TGCGCCAGCAGTGAGTCGTTCGGACAACGCTATGGCTACACCTTC. Translated, it gives CASSESFGQRYGYTF.

This clonotype was seen ten or more times. V and J are TRBV12-3 or TRBV12-4 and TRBJ2-1, with D uncertain. With 3 bases removed from V and 8 bases from J, the gap between germline ends came to 8 bases. The CDR3 has 12 residues. CDR3 nucleotides: TGTGCCAGCAGTTTTAATGTCTATGAGCAGTTCTTC. It encodes CASSFNVYEQFF.

This clonotype was counted a few times. This chain uses TRBV7-9 with TRBJ2-3; D might be TRBD1 or TRBD2, each matching 6 bases. V was cut by 10 bases and J by 1 base, with 15 bases left in between. The germline V gene encodes CDR1 SEHNR and CDR2 FQNEAQ (reference sequence). The length of the CDR3 is 14 residues. The CDR3 is CATSRGVGTDTQYF. The CDR3 nucleotides are TGTGCCACTAGTAGGGGGGTCGGCACAGATACGCAGTATTTT.

The V and J genes are TRBV9 and TRBJ1-1; D unclear. This CDR3 is built from 10 residues. Trimming took off 4 bases at V and 14 bases at J, with 12 bases between the two ends. Germline CDR1 SGDLS, CDR2 YYNGEE. The DNA of the CDR3 is TGTGCCAGCAGCCCCATGGTAAGCTTCTTT. This gives the protein CASSPMVSFF.

This clonotype was detected only a few times. The rearrangement joins TRBV30 to TRBJ2-1; a possible D gene is TRBD1 (6 bases). V lost 3 bases, J lost 7 bases, and 10 bases lay in between. The CDR3 loop spans 12 amino acids. CDR1 is GTSNPN, CDR2 SVGIG, per germline (reference sequence). The CDR3 loop reads CAWRYRENEQFF. Here the CDR3 DNA reads TGTGCCTGGAGATACAGGGAGAATGAGCAGTTCTTC.

This clonotype showed up just a few times. For the CDR3, the DNA is TGTGCCAGCAGCTTCCCAGCCTACTATGGCTACACCTTC. Translation gives CASSFPAYYGYTF. The rearrangement links TRBV7-2 to TRBJ1-2; D remains ambiguous. The CDR3 consists of 13 residues. V was trimmed by 3 bases and J by 3 bases, leaving 8 bases between them. Looked up from germline, CDR1 is SGHTA and CDR2 is FQGNSA. The full variable domain, with the rest looked up from reference TRBV7-2 and TRBJ1-2, is GAGVSQSPSNKVTEKGKDVELRCDPISGHTALYWYRQSLGQGLEFLIYFQGNSAPDKSGLPSDRFSAERTGGSVSTLTIQRTQQEDSAVYLCASSFPAYYGYTFGSGTRLTVV.

The chain has TRBV29-1 and TRBJ2-7; 9 positions agree with TRBD1. V shed 6 bases and J 3 bases; nucleotides not matched to a gene: 6. The CDR3 totals 13 residues. Per germline, CDR1 SQVTM and CDR2 ANQGSEA. In nucleotides, the CDR3 is TGCAGCGTGCAACAGGGGGCGGGCTACGAGCAGTACTTC. The encoded protein is CSVQQGAGYEQYF.

This clonotype was seen a few times. This sequence joins TRBV27 and TRBJ1-2; the D gene is possibly TRBD1 (5 bases). Looked up from germline, CDR1 is MNHEY and CDR2 is SMNVEV (reference sequence). V was pared by 2 bases and J by 8 bases, with 15 bases between. The CDR3 consists of 14 residues. This CDR3 reads CASSLGPQGTGYTF. CDR3 coding DNA: TGTGCCAGCAGTTTAGGTCCGCAGGGCACGGGCTACACCTTC.

The chain is built from TRBV4-3 and TRBJ2-3, with D possibly TRBD2 on 6 matching bases. With 0 bases removed from V and 5 bases from J, the gap between germline ends came to 15 bases. The CDR3 runs to 16 residues. Germline V gives CDR1 LGHNA, CDR2 YSLEER. The CDR3 coding sequence is TGCGCCAGCAGCCAAGATTCGGGGACTTGGGGAGATACGCAGTATTTT. Translation: CASSQDSGTWGDTQYF.

In its sample, this clonotype was seen a few times. The chain couples TRBV7-2 to TRBJ2-2; the D is unclear. CDR3 size: 14 residues. CDR1 and CDR2 from the germline V gene are SGHTA and FQGNSA. The V and J ends lost 3 bases and 4 bases respectively, with 9 bases between them. Here the CDR3 reads CASSFGPRTGELFF. CDR3 coding DNA: TGTGCCAGCAGCTTTGGACCCCGCACCGGGGAGCTGTTTTTT.

This chain links TRBV29-1 with TRBJ2-7, with D possibly called TRBD1 or TRBD2 (7 bases each). From germline, CDR1 is SQVTM and CDR2 ANQGSEA. V was clipped by 5 bases and J by 5 bases, with 19 bases between them. The CDR3 runs 14 residues. CDR3 in amino acids: CSVLLLQGTNEQYF. As DNA, the CDR3 is TGCAGCGTTTTATTACTACAGGGGACTAACGAGCAGTACTTC.

In its sample, this clonotype was seen once. This chain links TRBV7-6 with TRBJ1-6; D not certain. CDR3 size: 13 residues. Germline V gives CDR1 SGHVS, CDR2 FNYEAQ. V lost 5 bases and J 10 bases, leaving 12 bases between the germline ends. CDR3 in amino acids: CASSAERRSPLHF. DNA of the CDR3: TGTGCCAGCAGCGCGGAGCGGAGGTCACCCCTCCACTTT.

This clonotype was counted only a few times. The chain joins TRBV20-1 to TRBJ2-1; 9 bases are shared with TRBD1. CDR3 length equals 14 residues. V was pared by 6 bases and J by 4 bases, with 7 bases of the junction left unmatched. Looked up from germline, CDR1 is DFQATT and CDR2 is SNEGSKA (reference sequence). DNA of the CDR3: TGCAGTGCCTCGGGACAGGGAACTTACAATGAGCAGTTCTTC. It yields the protein CSASGQGTYNEQFF.

This clonotype was found a few times. V gene TRBV20-1 combines with J gene TRBJ2-1, with 11 bases fitting TRBD2. The germline gives CDR1 DFQATT, CDR2 SNEGSKA (reference sequence). This CDR3 has 15 amino acids. After removal of 1 base from V and 4 bases from J, the junction contained 3 bases not matched to a gene. The CDR3 region has the DNA TGCAGTGCTAGAGGCGTAGCGGGGGGGTACAATGAGCAGTTCTTC. Its protein product is CSARGVAGGYNEQFF.